Sequencing of this T cell receptor (beta chain) was carried out in a study of immune reconstitution after stem cell transplant in scleroderma. The CDR3 loop spans 14 amino acids. Germline values: CDR1 SEHNR, CDR2 FQNEAQ (reference sequence). Trimming stripped 1 base from V and 7 bases from J, with 12 bases between. By its share, this clonotype is medium-sized. Using its own MiXCR run on the RT-PCR reads, TCRdb lists one record per CDR3 protein. The repertoire holds 3,000 or so distinct CDR3 sequences, with 3.6% as singletons. The TCR sequence derives from a human donor with systemic sclerosis. Sampling was carried out before or after autologous hematopoietic stem cell transplantation (not recorded which). The V call is TRBV7-9, the J call TRBJ2-3; weak D call: TRBD2 (5 bases). CDR3 protein: CASSLETGLNTQYF. The CDR3 DNA is TGTGCCAGCAGCTTAGAGACGGGGTTGAATACGCAGTATTTT.